Detailed here is one TCR beta chain. This sample was taken from a study of blood T cell repertoires in COVID-19. Study details: T cells, B-cell-depleted T cells, or PBMCs provided the cDNA or gDNA that served as material.

Per the original methods: Reference gene primer amplification yielded estimated nucleated cell counts. Data came from immunoSEQ multiplex PCR; TCRdb stores just in-frame clones and leaves some out. That table is the source of V, J and clone size, and D and trimming were worked out from the DNA. Among under 200,000 clones listed, more than 75% were seen once. Material: peripheral blood. The TCR was taken from a woman aged 80 or older with acute or convalescent COVID-19.

The CDR3 bases are TGTGCCAGCAGCCGACGACAGGGCCTTAATGAAAAACTGTTTTTT. Amino acids: CASSRRQGLNEKLFF. The rearrangement joins TRBV14 to TRBJ1-4; 7 nucleotides line up with TRBD1. V trimming: 4 bases; J trimming: 4 bases; junction bases outside the gene matches: 6. The CDR3 is 15 amino acids. CDR1 is SGHDN, CDR2 FVKESK, per germline.